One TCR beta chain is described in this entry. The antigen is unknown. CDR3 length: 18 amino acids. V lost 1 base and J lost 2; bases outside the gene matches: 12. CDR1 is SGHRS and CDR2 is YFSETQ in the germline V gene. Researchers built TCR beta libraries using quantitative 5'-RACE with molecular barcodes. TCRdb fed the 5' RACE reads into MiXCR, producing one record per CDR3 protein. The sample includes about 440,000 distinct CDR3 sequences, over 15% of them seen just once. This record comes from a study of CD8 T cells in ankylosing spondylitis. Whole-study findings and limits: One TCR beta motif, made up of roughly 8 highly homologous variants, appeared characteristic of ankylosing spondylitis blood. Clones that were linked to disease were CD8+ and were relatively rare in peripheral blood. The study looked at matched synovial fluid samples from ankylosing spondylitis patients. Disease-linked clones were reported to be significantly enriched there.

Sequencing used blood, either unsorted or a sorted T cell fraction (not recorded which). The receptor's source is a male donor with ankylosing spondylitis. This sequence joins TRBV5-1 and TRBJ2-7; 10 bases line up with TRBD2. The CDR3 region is CASSLFLAGAPTTYEQYF. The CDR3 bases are TGCGCCAGCAGCTTGTTTCTAGCGGGAGCCCCAACCACCTACGAGCAGTACTTC.